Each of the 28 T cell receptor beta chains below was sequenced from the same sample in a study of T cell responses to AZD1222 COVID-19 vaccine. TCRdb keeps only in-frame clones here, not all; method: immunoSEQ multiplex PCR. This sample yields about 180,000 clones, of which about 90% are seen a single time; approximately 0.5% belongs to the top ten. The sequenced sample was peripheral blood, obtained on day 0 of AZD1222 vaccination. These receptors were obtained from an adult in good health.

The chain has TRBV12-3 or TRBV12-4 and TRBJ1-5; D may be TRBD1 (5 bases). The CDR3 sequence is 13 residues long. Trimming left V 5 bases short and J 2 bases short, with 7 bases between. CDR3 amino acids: CASSPGGNQPQHF. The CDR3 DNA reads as TGTGCCAGCAGTCCGGGGGGCAATCAGCCCCAGCATTTT.

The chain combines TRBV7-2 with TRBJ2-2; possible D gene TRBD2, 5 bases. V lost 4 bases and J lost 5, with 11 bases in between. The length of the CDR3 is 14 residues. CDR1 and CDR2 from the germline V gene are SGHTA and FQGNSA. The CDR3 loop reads CASSSIPGTGELFF. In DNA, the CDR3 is TGTGCCAGCAGCTCTATACCGGGGACCGGGGAGCTGTTTTTT.

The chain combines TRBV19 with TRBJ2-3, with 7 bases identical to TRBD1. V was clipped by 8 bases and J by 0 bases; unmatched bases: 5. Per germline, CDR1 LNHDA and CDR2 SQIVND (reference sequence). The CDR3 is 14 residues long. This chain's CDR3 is CASSTGQSTDTQYF. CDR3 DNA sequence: TGTGCCAGTTCTACGGGACAGAGCACAGATACGCAGTATTTT. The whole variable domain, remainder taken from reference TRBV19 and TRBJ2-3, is DGGITQSPKYLFRKEGQNVTLSCEQNLNHDAMYWYRQDPGQGLRLIYYSQIVNDFQKGDIAEGYSVSREKKESFPLTVTSAQKNPTAFYLCASSTGQSTDTQYFGPGTRLTVL.

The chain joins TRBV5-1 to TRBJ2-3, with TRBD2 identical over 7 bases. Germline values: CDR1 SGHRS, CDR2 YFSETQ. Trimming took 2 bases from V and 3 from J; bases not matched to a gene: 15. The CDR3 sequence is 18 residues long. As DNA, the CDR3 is TGCGCCAGCAGCTTCAAGGGGTGGGAGGGCCATGTTACAGATACGCAGTATTTT. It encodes CASSFKGWEGHVTDTQYF.

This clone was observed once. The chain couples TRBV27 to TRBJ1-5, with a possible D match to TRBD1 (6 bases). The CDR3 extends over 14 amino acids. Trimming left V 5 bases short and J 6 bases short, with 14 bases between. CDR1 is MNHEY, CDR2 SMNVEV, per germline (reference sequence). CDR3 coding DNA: TGTGCCAGCAGTCCCTTAAACAGGGTTCAGCCCCAGCATTTT. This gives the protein CASSPLNRVQPQHF.

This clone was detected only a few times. The CDR3 nucleotides are TGTGCCAGCAGTCCACGAACCCCGCAACCCCTGAATTCACCCCTCCACTTT. Translating gives CASSPRTPQPLNSPLHF. V gene TRBV28 combines with J gene TRBJ1-6; no clear D. The V and J ends lost 5 bases and 7 bases respectively, with 21 bases between them. Germline-derived CDR1 and CDR2 are MDHEN and SYDVKM. CDR3 length: 17 amino acids.

CDR3 sequence (DNA): TGTGCCAGCAGCTTAGACCGACAGGGAGGGCAGCCCCAGCATTTT. Translating gives CASSLDRQGGQPQHF. V is TRBV11-2 and J is TRBJ1-5, with 7 bases lining up with TRBD1. The CDR3 loop spans 15 amino acids. V lost 0 bases and J lost 7; bases outside the gene matches: 6. CDR1 SGHAT and CDR2 FQNNGV come from the germline V gene.

The CDR3: CASSQDGGQPQHF. As DNA, the CDR3 is TGCGCCAGCAGCCAAGATGGGGGACAGCCCCAGCATTTT. The chain combines TRBV4-1 with TRBJ1-5; tentatively, D is TRBD1 (5 bases). Germline CDR1 is MGHRA and CDR2 is YSYEKL. The V and J ends lost 0 bases and 7 bases respectively, with 7 bases between them. The CDR3 is 13 residues long.

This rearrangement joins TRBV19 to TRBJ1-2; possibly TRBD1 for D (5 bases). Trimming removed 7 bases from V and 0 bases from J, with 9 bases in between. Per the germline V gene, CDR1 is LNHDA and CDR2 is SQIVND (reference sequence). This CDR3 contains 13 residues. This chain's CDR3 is CASTPGANYGYTF. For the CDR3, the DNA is TGTGCCAGTACACCGGGGGCTAACTATGGCTACACCTTC. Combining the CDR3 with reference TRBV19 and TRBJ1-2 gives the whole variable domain DGGITQSPKYLFRKEGQNVTLSCEQNLNHDAMYWYRQDPGQGLRLIYYSQIVNDFQKGDIAEGYSVSREKKESFPLTVTSAQKNPTAFYLCASTPGANYGYTFGSGTRLTVV.

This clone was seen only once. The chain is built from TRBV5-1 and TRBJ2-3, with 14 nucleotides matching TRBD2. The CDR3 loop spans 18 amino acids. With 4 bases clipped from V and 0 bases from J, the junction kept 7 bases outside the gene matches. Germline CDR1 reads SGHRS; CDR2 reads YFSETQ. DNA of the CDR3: TGCGCCAGCAGCCCCCGACTAGCGGGAGGGCTAAGCACAGATACGCAGTATTTT. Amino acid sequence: CASSPRLAGGLSTDTQYF.

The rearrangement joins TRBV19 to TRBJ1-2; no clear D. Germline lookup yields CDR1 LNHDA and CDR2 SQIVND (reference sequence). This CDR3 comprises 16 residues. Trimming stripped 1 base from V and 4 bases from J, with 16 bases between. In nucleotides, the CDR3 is TGTGCCAGTAGTATAGTAGGCGGGCAGGTCCTCTATGGCTACACCTTC. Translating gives CASSIVGGQVLYGYTF.

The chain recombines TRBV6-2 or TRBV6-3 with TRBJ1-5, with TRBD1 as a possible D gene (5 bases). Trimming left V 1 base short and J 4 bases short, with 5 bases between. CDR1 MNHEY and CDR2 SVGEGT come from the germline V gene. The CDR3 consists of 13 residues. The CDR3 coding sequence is TGTGCCAGCAGTTACTGGGGGAATCAGCCCCAGCATTTT. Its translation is CASSYWGNQPQHF.

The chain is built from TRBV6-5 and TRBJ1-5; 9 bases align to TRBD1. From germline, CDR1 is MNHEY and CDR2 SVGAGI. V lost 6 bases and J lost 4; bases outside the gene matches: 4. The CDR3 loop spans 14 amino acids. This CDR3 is CASRDRGLNQPQHF. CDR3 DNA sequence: TGTGCCAGCAGGGACAGGGGTTTAAATCAGCCCCAGCATTTT.

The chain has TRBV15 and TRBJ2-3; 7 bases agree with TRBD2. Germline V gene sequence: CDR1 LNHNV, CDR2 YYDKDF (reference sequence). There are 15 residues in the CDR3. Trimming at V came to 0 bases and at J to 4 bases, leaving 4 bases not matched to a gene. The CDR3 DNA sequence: TGTGCCACCAGCAGAGATCTGGGGGGGGCAGATACGCAGTATTTT. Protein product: CATSRDLGGADTQYF.

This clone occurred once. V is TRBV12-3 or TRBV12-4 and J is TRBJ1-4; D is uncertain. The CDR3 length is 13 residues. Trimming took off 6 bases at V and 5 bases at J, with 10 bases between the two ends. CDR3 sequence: CASSPTLNEKLFF. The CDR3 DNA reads TGTGCCAGCAGCCCAACGTTGAATGAAAAACTGTTTTTT.

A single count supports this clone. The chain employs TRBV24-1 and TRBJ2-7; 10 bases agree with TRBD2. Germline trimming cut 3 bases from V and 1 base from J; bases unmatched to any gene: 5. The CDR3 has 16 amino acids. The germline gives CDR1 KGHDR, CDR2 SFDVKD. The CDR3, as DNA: TGTGCCACCAGTGATCCCCGGACTAGCGGTTCCTACGAGCAGTACTTC. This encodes CATSDPRTSGSYEQYF.

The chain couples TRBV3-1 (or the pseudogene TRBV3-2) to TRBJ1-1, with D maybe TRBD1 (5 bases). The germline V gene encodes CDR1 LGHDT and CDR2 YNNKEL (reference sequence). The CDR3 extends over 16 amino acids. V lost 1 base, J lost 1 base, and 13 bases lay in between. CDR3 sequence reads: CASSQVGTLRNTEAFF. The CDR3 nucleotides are TGTGCCAGCAGCCAAGTGGGGACCTTAAGGAACACTGAAGCTTTCTTT.

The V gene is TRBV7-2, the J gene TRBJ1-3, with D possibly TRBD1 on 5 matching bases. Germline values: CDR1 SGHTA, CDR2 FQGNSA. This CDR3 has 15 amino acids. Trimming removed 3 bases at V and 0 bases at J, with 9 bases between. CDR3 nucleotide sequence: TGTGCCAGCAGCTTCGATAGGGGCTCTGGAAACACCATATATTTT. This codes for CASSFDRGSGNTIYF.

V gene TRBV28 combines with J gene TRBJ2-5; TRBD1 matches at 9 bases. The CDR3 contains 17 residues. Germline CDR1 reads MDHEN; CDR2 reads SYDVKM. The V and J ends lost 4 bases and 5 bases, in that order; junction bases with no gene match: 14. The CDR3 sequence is CASSSIENNRGRETQYF. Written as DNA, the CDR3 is TGTGCCAGCAGTTCCATAGAAAATAACAGGGGGCGCGAGACCCAGTACTTC.

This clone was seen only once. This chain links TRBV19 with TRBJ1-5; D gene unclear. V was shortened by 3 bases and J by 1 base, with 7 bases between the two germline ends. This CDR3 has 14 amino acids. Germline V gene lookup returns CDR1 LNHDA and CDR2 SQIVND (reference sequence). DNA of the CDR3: TGTGCCAGTAGTATGAGGTGGAGCAATCAGCCCCAGCATTTT. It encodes CASSMRWSNQPQHF.

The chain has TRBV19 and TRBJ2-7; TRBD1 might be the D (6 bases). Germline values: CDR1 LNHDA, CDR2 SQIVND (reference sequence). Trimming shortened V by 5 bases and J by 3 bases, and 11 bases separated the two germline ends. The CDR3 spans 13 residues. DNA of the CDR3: TGTGCCAGTAGTCAGGACAGCTTCTACGAGCAGTACTTC. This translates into CASSQDSFYEQYF. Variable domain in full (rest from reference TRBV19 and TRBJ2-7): DGGITQSPKYLFRKEGQNVTLSCEQNLNHDAMYWYRQDPGQGLRLIYYSQIVNDFQKGDIAEGYSVSREKKESFPLTVTSAQKNPTAFYLCASSQDSFYEQYFGPGTRLTVT.

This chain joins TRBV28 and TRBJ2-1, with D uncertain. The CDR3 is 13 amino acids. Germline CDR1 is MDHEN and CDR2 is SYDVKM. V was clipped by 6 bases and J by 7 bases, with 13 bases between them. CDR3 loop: CASRRLWVNEQFF. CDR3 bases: TGTGCCAGCAGGCGGCTGTGGGTAAATGAGCAGTTCTTC.

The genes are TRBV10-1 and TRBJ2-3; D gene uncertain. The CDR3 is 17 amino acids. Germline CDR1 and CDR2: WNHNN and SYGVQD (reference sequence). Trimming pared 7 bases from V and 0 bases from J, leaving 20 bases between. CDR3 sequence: CASIGVSARSSTDTQYF. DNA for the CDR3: TGCGCCAGCATAGGCGTTTCGGCCCGATCTAGCACAGATACGCAGTATTTT.

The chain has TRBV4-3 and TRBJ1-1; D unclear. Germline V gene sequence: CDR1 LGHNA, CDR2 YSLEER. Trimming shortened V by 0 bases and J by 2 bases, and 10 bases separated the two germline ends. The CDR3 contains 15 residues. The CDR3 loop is CASSQEGERNTEAFF. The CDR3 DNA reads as TGCGCCAGCAGCCAAGAGGGCGAAAGAAACACTGAAGCTTTCTTT.

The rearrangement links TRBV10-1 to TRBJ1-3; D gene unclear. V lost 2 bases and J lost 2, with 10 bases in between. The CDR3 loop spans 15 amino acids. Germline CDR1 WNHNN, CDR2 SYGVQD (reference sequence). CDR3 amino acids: CASSEGTGAGNTIYF. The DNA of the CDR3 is TGCGCCAGCAGTGAGGGAACTGGCGCTGGAAACACCATATATTTT.

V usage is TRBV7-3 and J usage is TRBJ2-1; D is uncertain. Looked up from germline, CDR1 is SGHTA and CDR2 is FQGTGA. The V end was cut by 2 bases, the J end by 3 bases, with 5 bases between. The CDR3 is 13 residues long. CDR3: CASSLELYNEQFF. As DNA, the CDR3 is TGTGCCAGCAGCTTAGAACTCTACAATGAGCAGTTCTTC.

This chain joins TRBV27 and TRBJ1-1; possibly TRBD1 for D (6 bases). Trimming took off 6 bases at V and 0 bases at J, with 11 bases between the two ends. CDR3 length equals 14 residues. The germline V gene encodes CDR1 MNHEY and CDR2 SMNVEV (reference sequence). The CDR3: CASSQQGVNTEAFF. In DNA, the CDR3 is TGTGCCAGCAGCCAACAGGGAGTGAACACTGAAGCTTTCTTT.

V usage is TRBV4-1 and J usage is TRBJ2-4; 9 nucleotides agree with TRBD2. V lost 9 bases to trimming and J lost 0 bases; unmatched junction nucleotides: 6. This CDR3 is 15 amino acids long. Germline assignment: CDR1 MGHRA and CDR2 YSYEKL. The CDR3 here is CASSTSGLAKNIQYF. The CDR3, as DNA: TGCGCCAGTTCGACTAGCGGATTAGCCAAAAACATTCAGTACTTC.